These 30 T cell receptor delta chains were sequenced from one sample in a study of γδ T cells in repeated Plasmodium falciparum infection. Gammadelta T cells were flow-sorted from PBMC into Vgamma9/Vdelta2+ and Vdelta2-negative populations for bulk analysis. TCRdb made new clone calls on the multiplex PCR reads using CATT. The sample yields 85,000 to 100,000 delta-chain clones, less than 1% seen once. Sequencing was carried out using gamma-delta T cells from blood. Receptors originate from a pool of human donors (malaria-infected and uninfected, not separated).

This clone has more than one count but fewer than ten. For this DNA, TCRdb reports the protein of a much larger clone, which diverges at residue 11, most likely from a read error; the protein presented here is translated directly from the DNA. This chain links TRDV1 with TRDJ1; 13 bases align to TRDD3. CDR1 is TSWWSYY, CDR2 QGS, per germline. V lost 3 bases to trimming and J lost 3 bases; unmatched junction nucleotides: 31. The length of the CDR3 is 25 residues. DNA of the CDR3: TGTGCTCTTGGGGACCCCTACTCTTCCTTCCCACTGGGGGATACGGGGAGTAGCGAGGCCGATAAACTCATCTTT. It codes for CALGDPYSSFPLGDTGSSEADKLIF.

Notes on this clone: This DNA translates differently at residue 16 from the TCRdb protein, which is that of a much larger clone; a read error is likely, and the protein shown is the DNA's own translation. J is TRDJ1 and V is TRDV1; TRDD3 is a possible D gene (7 bases). The J gene was not available in TCRdb and was assigned here by matching the DNA to germline segments. There are 19 residues in the CDR3. The germline CDR1 and CDR2 sequences are TSWWSYY and QGS. The CDR3 nucleotides are TGTGCTCTTGGGGACCCCTATCCTACAGCCTGGGGGTACACCGATAGACTCATCTTT. Translating it yields CALGDPYPTAWGYTDRLIF.

In its sample, this clone was seen a few times. TCRdb pairs this DNA with a much larger clone's protein that differs at residue 11, likely a read error; the protein shown was translated from the DNA. This sequence joins TRDV2 and TRDJ3, with a tentative D call TRDD3 (5 bases). The germline V gene encodes CDR1 GEAIGNYY and CDR2 EKD. The CDR3 consists of 17 residues. CDR3 sequence reads: CACDTRGGAWGTRQMFF. The CDR3 DNA sequence: TGTGCCTGTGACACCCGAGGGGGGGCGTGGGGCACCCGACAGATGTTTTTC.

With respect to this clone: One base separates it from a far larger clone, so it is likely a read error. This sample also contains other DNA sequences that code for the same CDR3. The V gene call reads TRDV1; no J gene was called; TRDD3 was called by the table and not checked on the DNA. Per germline, CDR1 TSWWSYY and CDR2 QGS. The CDR3 consists of 21 residues. In nucleotides, the CDR3 is TGTGCTCTGCATGCAACTTCCTTTACGTTACTGGGGGATCCGTACACCGATAAACTCATCTTC. Translating it yields CALHATSFTLLGDPYTDKLIF.

This clone occurred a few times. This is likely an artifact of a read error, given a far larger clone one base away. Other DNA variants within this sample encode the same CDR3. This chain links TRDV1 with TRDJ1, with D uncertain. TCRdb lists no J gene, so it was determined here by aligning the DNA to germline. The V end was cut by 3 bases, the J end by 10 bases, with 12 bases between. CDR3 length equals 12 residues. Germline V gives CDR1 TSWWSYY, CDR2 QGS. Here the CDR3 DNA reads TGTGCTCTTGGGGAGCCCCCTTTGACACTCATCTTT. Protein sequence: CALGEPPLTLIF.

On this clone: TCRdb's entry gives the protein of a much larger clone, which mismatches this DNA's translation at residue 3, likely from a read error; the protein reported here is translated from the DNA. CDR3 nucleotide sequence: TGTGCTCCTGGGGATCTCATCCTACTGAGGATACTACCGCGAAATAAACTCATCTTT. Encoded protein: CAPGDLILLRILPRNKLIF. The rearrangement uses TRDV1 and TRDJ1; D might be TRDD2 or TRDD3, each matching 6 bases. Since TCRdb gives no J gene, matching the DNA to germline was used here to assign it. This CDR3 spans 19 amino acids. Germline V CDR1 and CDR2: TSWWSYY, QGS.

Concerning this clone itself: The protein TCRdb gives is from a much larger clone and does not agree with this DNA's translation at residue 6, likely a read error; the protein shown here comes from the DNA. The genes are TRDV2 and TRDJ1; 9 bases line up with TRDD3. The J gene, missing from TCRdb, was assigned here through DNA to germline matching. The length of the CDR3 is 16 residues. Trimming cost V 3 bases and J 2 bases; bases outside gene matches: 9. Germline V gene sequence: CDR1 GEAIGNYY, CDR2 EKD. DNA for the CDR3: TGTGCCTGTGACCTACAGGGGGATACAGGTACCGATAAACTCATCTTT. It is translated as CACDLQGDTGTDKLIF.

Comment on this clone: Translating this DNA gives a protein that differs at residue 6 from the TCRdb one, which belongs to a much larger clone; a read error is likely, and the protein shown is this translation. The chain is built from TRDV1 and TRDJ1; 9 bases agree with TRDD3. TCRdb offers no J gene call, so here the DNA was matched to germline to obtain one. Germline V lookup: CDR1 TSWWSYY, CDR2 QGS. The V segment lost 1 base and the J segment 2 bases; nucleotides outside the gene matches: 14. The CDR3 extends over 19 amino acids. The DNA of the CDR3 is TGTGCTCTTGGGGAACAGGCCTACCTGGGGGATGGAGGAACCGATAAACTCATCTTT. Translation gives CALGEQAYLGDGGTDKLIF.

This clone was seen a few times. One base separates it from a far larger clone, so it is likely a read error. The sample contains more than one DNA sequence encoding this CDR3. In DNA, the CDR3 is TGTGCCTGTGATGCCCTGCAGGATGGGTTTGGAAGTAACACCGATAAACTCATCTTC. Amino acid sequence: CACDALQDGFGSNTDKLIF. The J gene went uncalled, whereas the V gene is TRDV2; the D call TRDD3 from the table was never checked on the DNA. CDR1 and CDR2 from the germline V gene are GEAIGNYY and EKD. The length of the CDR3 is 19 residues.

This clone was detected a few times. Translating this DNA gives a protein that differs at residue 5 from the TCRdb one, which belongs to a much larger clone; a read error is likely, and the protein shown is this translation. The chain uses TRDV1 and TRDJ1; 7 bases align to TRDD3. The J gene was missing in TCRdb and was found by matching the end of the DNA to germline. CDR1 is TSWWSYY, CDR2 QGS, per germline. The CDR3 is made up of 18 amino acids. V lost 7 bases to trimming and J lost 8 bases; unmatched junction nucleotides: 25. CDR3 nucleotide sequence: TGTGCTCTTGAGCCCCCTGGGGATAGTCAGCTCCCTGCACGGAAACTCATCTTT. This translates into CALEPPGDSQLPARKLIF.

In this sample, this clone turned up a few times. A read error likely explains this, since a far larger clone differs by one base. Other DNA sequences from this sample encode an identical CDR3 as well. V is TRDV1 and J is TRDJ1; D possibly corresponds to TRDD3 (7 bases). The J gene was missing in TCRdb and was found by matching the end of the DNA to germline. Germline CDR1 TSWWSYY, CDR2 QGS. Trimming removed 5 bases at V and 3 bases at J, with 19 bases between. This CDR3 comprises 16 residues. Written as DNA, the CDR3 is TGTGCTCTTGGGCGCCGGGGGATTTCTTCCTCCGATAAACTCATCTTT. This codes for CALGRRGISSSDKLIF.

The table lists this clone with many counts. TCRdb assigns this DNA the protein of a much larger clone, which departs from its translation at residue 10; this likely reflects a read error, and the protein shown comes from translating the DNA. The rearrangement links TRAV38-2/DV8 to TRDJ1; 9 nucleotides line up with TRDD2. The CDR3 has 20 residues. The germline gives CDR1 TSESDYY, CDR2 QEAYKQQN. After removal of 7 bases from V and 0 bases from J, the junction contained 22 bases not matched to a gene. As DNA, the CDR3 is TGTGCTTATTTACCTTCCTACAAGGGAGTAAATATTGTCTACACCGATAAACTCATCTTT. Translating gives CAYLPSYKGVNIVYTDKLIF.

Comments on this clone: A far larger clone lies a single base away; this is likely a read error. The identical CDR3 is also encoded by other nucleotide sequences in the sample. The chain carries TRDV1 and TRDJ1; 7 bases are a match to TRDD3. After removal of 4 bases from V and 2 bases from J, the junction contained 28 bases not matched to a gene. Germline V CDR1 and CDR2: TSWWSYY, QGS. The CDR3 has 22 residues. The CDR3 is CALGVVVDTPRLYWGYTDKLIF. The CDR3 DNA is TGTGCTCTTGGGGTGGTGGTCGATACCCCGCGGTTGTACTGGGGTTATACCGATAAACTCATCTTT.

This clone was counted between two and nine times. TCRdb records a much larger clone's protein for this DNA, with a difference at residue 16 that likely arises from a read error; the protein given is the translation of the DNA. The rearrangement joins TRDV1 to TRDJ1, with 12 bases that match TRDD3. Losses at the gene ends were 5 bases for V and 0 bases for J; bases not matched to a gene: 40. The germline CDR1 and CDR2 sequences are TSWWSYY and QGS. The CDR3 consists of 28 residues. The CDR3 is CALGTFLRPGGYGAEVSMPLAYTDKLIF. The CDR3 DNA reads as TGTGCTCTTGGGACCTTCCTACGTCCTGGGGGATACGGAGCCGAGGTATCTATGCCCCTAGCTTACACCGATAAACTCATCTTT.

This clone showed up many times. The protein in TCRdb stems from a much larger clone and differs at residue 5 from this DNA's translation, likely a read error; here the protein is translated from the DNA. This chain connects TRDV3 to TRDJ1; no clear D. This CDR3 region has 14 residues. Germline CDR1 is TVYSNPD and CDR2 is GDNSRS (reference sequence). CDR3 nucleotides: TGTGCATCACTGCGCGCTTTGGACACCGATAAACTCATCTTT. It codes for CASLRALDTDKLIF.

About this clone: This DNA's translation and the protein TCRdb lists, from a much larger clone, do not match at residue 12, likely due to a read error; the protein shown is translated from the DNA. This chain uses TRDV2 with TRDJ1; 11 positions agree with TRDD3. TCRdb offers no J gene call, so here the DNA was matched to germline to obtain one. This CDR3 has 15 residues. CDR1 and CDR2 from the germline V gene are GEAIGNYY and EKD. The CDR3 loop reads CACDQLGDRSDRLIF. DNA for the CDR3: TGTGCCTGTGACCAACTGGGGGATAGGTCCGATAGACTCATCTTT.

This clone was seen repeatedly, ten times or more. This sequence is one base from a far larger clone and is likely a read error. Within the sample, other DNA sequences also encode this same CDR3. The V gene is TRDV2, the J gene TRDJ1; 13 bases line up with TRDD3. The CDR3 totals 16 residues. The germline V gene encodes CDR1 GEAIGNYY and CDR2 EKD. CDR3 DNA: TGTGCCTGTGACACCGTTACTGGGGGATACGCCGACAAACTCATCTTT. This codes for CACDTVTGGYADKLIF.

There are a few counts of this clone. The protein that TCRdb holds for this DNA derives from a much larger clone and differs from the translated DNA at residue 4, which likely indicates a read error; the protein shown here is translated from the DNA. The genes are TRDV2 and TRDJ1, with 8 positions matching TRDD3. No J segment appears in TCRdb, so it was assigned here by matching the sequence to germline. V shed 5 bases and J 0 bases; nucleotides not matched to a gene: 19. The germline V gene encodes CDR1 GEAIGNYY and CDR2 EKD. CDR3 size: 19 residues. The CDR3, as DNA: TGTGCCTGTGTCATCCTCACTTCCGTACTGGGGGCCGACACCGATAAACTCATCTTT. Translating it yields CACVILTSVLGADTDKLIF.

This clone was recorded at least ten times. The CDR3 here is CACDTAWTDKLIF. CDR3 in DNA: TGTGCCTGTGACACCGCCTGGACCGATAAACTCATCTTT. The rearrangement links TRDV2 to TRDJ1; D gene uncertain. The CDR3 totals 13 residues. V lost 0 bases to trimming and J lost 2 bases, with 6 bases between them. Germline CDR1 and CDR2: GEAIGNYY and EKD.

About this clone itself: The protein given by TCRdb reflects a much larger clone and differs at residue 11 from this DNA's translation, likely from a read error; the protein shown is the DNA's translation. V is TRDV1 and J is TRDJ1; 9 positions match TRDD3. Germline matching of the DNA provided the J gene here, since TCRdb leaves it blank. CDR3 length: 16 residues. The trim removed 5 bases at V and 10 bases at J, leaving 17 bases unmatched. The V gene's germline CDR1 is TSWWSYY and CDR2 QGS. CDR3 protein: CALGTYGLGEVSGLIF. The CDR3 region has the DNA TGTGCTCTTGGGACCTATGGACTGGGGGAAGTGTCTGGACTCATCTTT.

As for this clone: This is likely an artifact of a read error, given a far larger clone one base away. In the same sample, other DNA sequences code for this CDR3. In DNA, the CDR3 is TGTGCTCTTGGTGATGCTCTTCCCGCGAAAAATCGGTACCCCCAGTACACCGATAAACTCATCTTT. Translated: CALGDALPAKNRYPQYTDKLIF. The chain couples TRDV1 to TRDJ1, with D perhaps matching TRDD2 (5 bases). CDR1 TSWWSYY and CDR2 QGS come from the germline V gene. The CDR3 is made up of 22 amino acids. The V gene lost 6 bases and the J gene lost 0 bases, with 35 bases spanning the gap.

This clone was counted ten times or more. This chain uses TRDV1 with TRDJ1; D uncertain. CDR1 and CDR2 from the germline V gene are TSWWSYY and QGS. With 2 bases removed from V and 6 bases from J, the gap between germline ends came to 16 bases. This CDR3 has 15 amino acids. The CDR3 bases are TGTGCTCTTGGGGAAATCGGGCCCCGCTGTAATAAACTCATCTTT. Protein product: CALGEIGPRCNKLIF.

This clone was counted at least ten times. TCRdb's listed protein matches a much larger clone and diverges from this DNA's translation at residue 9, likely through a read error; the protein shown comes from the DNA. The chain has TRDV2 and TRDJ1; maybe TRDD3 (5 bases). Because TCRdb records no J gene, it was assigned here through a match of the DNA to germline. Germline values: CDR1 GEAIGNYY, CDR2 EKD. V lost 3 bases and J lost 4, with 14 bases in between. The CDR3 extends over 14 amino acids. CDR3 bases: TGTGCCTGTGACCCCATACGCTTGCGCGATAAACTCATCTTT. Translated: CACDPIRLRDKLIF.

This clone was seen a handful of times. The translation of this DNA and the TCRdb protein of a much larger clone differ at residue 7, probably owing to a read error; the protein shown here is translated from the DNA. V usage is TRDV1 and J usage is TRDJ1, with D tentatively TRDD2 (5 bases). TCRdb offers no J gene call, so here the DNA was matched to germline to obtain one. Germline lookup yields CDR1 TSWWSYY and CDR2 QGS. V lost 1 base, J lost 4 bases, and 25 bases lay in between. The CDR3 contains 19 residues. Written as DNA, the CDR3 is TGTGCTCTTGGGGAACGACTCCCTACACAACTCGTACAGGGCGATAAACTCATCTTT. As protein: CALGERLPTQLVQGDKLIF.

In regard to this clone: TCRdb's protein for this DNA is that of a much larger clone and differs from the translation at residue 4, likely a read error; the protein shown is the DNA translation. The chain carries TRDV2 and TRDJ1; TRDD2 is a possible D gene (5 bases). The J gene, left out of TCRdb, was set here by checking the DNA against germline. Germline CDR1 and CDR2: GEAIGNYY and EKD. V lost 5 bases, J lost 0 bases, and 18 bases lay in between. CDR3 size: 16 residues. The CDR3 loop reads CACGLLSSGYTDKLIF. CDR3 coding DNA: TGTGCCTGTGGCCTACTATCTTCCGGGTACACCGATAAACTCATCTTT.

Remarks on this clone: The likely explanation is a read error, given a far larger clone one base away. In the same sample, other DNA sequences code for this CDR3. In DNA form, the CDR3 reads TGTGCTCTCGCCGCGGGGACAGCACAGCTCTTCTTT. It codes for CALAAGTAQLFF. The rearrangement uses TRDV1 and TRDJ2; TRDD3 is a possible D gene (5 bases). Germline CDR1 reads TSWWSYY; CDR2 reads QGS. The CDR3 sequence is 12 residues long.

This clone showed up many times. TCRdb pairs this DNA with a much larger clone's protein that differs at residue 16, likely a read error; the protein shown was translated from the DNA. The chain has TRAV36/DV7 and TRDJ1; 12 positions agree with TRDD3. After removal of 2 bases from V and 0 bases from J, the junction contained 26 bases not matched to a gene. CDR1 is VTNFRS and CDR2 is LTSSGIE in the germline V gene (reference sequence). CDR3 length equals 23 residues. The CDR3 reads CAVEGFARRNYWGILGYTDKLIF. DNA for the CDR3: TGTGCTGTGGAAGGGTTTGCGCGACGAAACTACTGGGGGATACTTGGGTACACCGATAAACTCATCTTT.

This clone was detected a few times. Only one base separates this from a far larger clonotype, so it likely reflects a read error. In the same sample, other DNA sequences code for this CDR3. The rearrangement uses TRDV1 and TRDJ1; TRDD3 aligns across 10 bases. Assignment of the J gene here rests on matching the DNA to germline, because TCRdb gives none. This CDR3 spans 22 amino acids. Losses at the gene ends were 1 base for V and 0 bases for J; bases not matched to a gene: 20. Germline-derived CDR1 and CDR2 are TSWWSYY and QGS. CDR3 DNA sequence: TGTGCTCTTGGGGAACGGCGTGGTACTGGGGGATTCTACCTTCTATACACCGATAAACTCATCTTT. Translated, it gives CALGERRGTGGFYLLYTDKLIF.

Turning to this clone: It is likely a read error: a sequence one base away is far more abundant. This specimen includes other DNA sequences encoding the same CDR3. The CDR3: CACDTVGLGDTGRGKLIF. DNA for the CDR3: TGTGCCTGTGACACCGTCGGACTGGGGGATACTGGTCGGGGAAAGCTCATCTTT. V gene TRDV2 was called; the J gene was not; the table assigns TRDD3, which was not confirmed against the DNA. Germline assignment: CDR1 GEAIGNYY and CDR2 EKD. The CDR3 sequence is 18 residues long.

This clone was seen a few times. This likely stems from a read error, as it lies one base from a far larger clone. Other DNA sequences in this specimen translate into the identical CDR3. The chain joins TRDV1 to TRDJ1; 7 bases fit TRDD3. No J segment appears in TCRdb, so it was assigned here by matching the sequence to germline. The CDR3 length is 24 residues. The J segment lost 6 bases and the V segment lost 0 bases, leaving 34 bases of the junction unmatched. The V gene's germline CDR1 is TSWWSYY and CDR2 QGS. The CDR3 reads CALGELPYPNWGILRERRRNKLIF. The CDR3 DNA reads TGTGCTCTTGGGGAACTCCCCTACCCTAACTGGGGAATACTACGTGAGCGCAGAAGAAATAAACTCATCTTT.